This T cell receptor beta chain is drawn from a study of blood T cell repertoires in COVID-19. The wider study: Donors in the United States, Italy and Spain gave samples during acute or convalescent COVID-19.

The method was immunoSEQ multiplex PCR; TCRdb's version includes in-frame clones alone and lacks a portion of them. The sample lists about 20,000 clones; over 90% were seen once. The CDR3 spans 15 residues. Germline V lookup: CDR1 LNHDA, CDR2 SQIVND (reference sequence). Between the trimmed V and J ends, which lost 4 bases and 2 bases, there was a span of 12 bases. Sequencing used peripheral blood. The rearrangement links TRBV19 to TRBJ1-5, with TRBD1 as a possible D gene (6 bases). The receptor was isolated from a woman aged 50 to 60 with active COVID-19. CDR3 sequence (DNA): TGTGCCAGTAGTAAGACAGGAATAGGCAATCAGCCCCAGCATTTT. It yields the protein CASSKTGIGNQPQHF.